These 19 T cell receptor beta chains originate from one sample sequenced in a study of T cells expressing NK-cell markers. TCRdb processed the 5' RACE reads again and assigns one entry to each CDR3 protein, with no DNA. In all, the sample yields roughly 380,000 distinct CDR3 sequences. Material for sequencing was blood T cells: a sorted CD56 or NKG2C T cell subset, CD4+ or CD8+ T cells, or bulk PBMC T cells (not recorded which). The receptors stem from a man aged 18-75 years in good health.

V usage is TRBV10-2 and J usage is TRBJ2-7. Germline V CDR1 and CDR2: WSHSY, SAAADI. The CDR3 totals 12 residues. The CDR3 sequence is CASSEETREQYF.

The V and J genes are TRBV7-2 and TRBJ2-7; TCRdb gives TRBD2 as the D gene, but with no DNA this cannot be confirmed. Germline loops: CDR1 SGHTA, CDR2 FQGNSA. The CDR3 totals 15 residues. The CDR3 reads CASSSLAGPAYEQYF.

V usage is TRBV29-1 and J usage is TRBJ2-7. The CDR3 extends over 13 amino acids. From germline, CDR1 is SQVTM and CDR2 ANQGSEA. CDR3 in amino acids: CSVEGVGLDEQYF.

The CDR3 reads CASSPRALAGGPNTQYF. The V call is TRBV9, the J call TRBJ2-3; TCRdb names TRBD2, which stays unverified in the absence of DNA. The CDR3 is made up of 17 amino acids. The V gene's germline CDR1 is SGDLS and CDR2 YYNGEE.

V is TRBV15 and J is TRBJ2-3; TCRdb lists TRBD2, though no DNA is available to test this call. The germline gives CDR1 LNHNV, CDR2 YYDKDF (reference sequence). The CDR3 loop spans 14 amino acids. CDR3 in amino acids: CATSGLVSADTQYF.

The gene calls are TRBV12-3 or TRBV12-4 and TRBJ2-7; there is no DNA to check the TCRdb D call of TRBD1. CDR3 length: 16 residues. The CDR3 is CASSIRGQASPYEQYF.

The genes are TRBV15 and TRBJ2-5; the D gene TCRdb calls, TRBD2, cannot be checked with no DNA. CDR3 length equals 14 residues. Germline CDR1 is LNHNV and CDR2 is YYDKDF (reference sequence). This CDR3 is CATSIDREGETQYF.

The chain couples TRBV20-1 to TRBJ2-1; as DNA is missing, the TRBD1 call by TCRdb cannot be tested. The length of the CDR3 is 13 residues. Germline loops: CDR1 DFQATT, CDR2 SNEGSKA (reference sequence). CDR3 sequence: CSAGEGADNEQFF.

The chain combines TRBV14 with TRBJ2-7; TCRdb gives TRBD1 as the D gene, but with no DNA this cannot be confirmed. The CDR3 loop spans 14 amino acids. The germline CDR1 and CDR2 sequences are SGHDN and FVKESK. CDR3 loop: CASSQGAWMGEQYF. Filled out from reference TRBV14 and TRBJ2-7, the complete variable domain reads EAGVTQFPSHSVIEKGQTVTLRCDPISGHDNLYWYRRVMGKEIKFLLHFVKESKQDESGMPNNRFLAERTGGTYSTLKVQPAELEDSGVYFCASSQGAWMGEQYFGPGTRLTVT.

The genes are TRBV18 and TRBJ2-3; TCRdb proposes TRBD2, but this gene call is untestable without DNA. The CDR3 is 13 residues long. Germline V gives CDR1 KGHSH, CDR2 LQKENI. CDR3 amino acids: CASSPPVSGTQYF.

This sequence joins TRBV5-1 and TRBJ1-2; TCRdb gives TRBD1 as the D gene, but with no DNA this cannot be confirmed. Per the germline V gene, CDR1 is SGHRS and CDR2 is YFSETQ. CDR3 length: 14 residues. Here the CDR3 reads CASHFGGADYGYTF.

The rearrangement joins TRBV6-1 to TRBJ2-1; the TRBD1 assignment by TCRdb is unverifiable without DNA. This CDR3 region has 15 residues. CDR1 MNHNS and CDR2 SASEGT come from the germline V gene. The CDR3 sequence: CASSPGHGSYNEQFF.

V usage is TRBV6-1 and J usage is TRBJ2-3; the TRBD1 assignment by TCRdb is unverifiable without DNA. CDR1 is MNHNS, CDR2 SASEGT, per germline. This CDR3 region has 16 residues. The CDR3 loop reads CASSVKPGPPPGTQYF.

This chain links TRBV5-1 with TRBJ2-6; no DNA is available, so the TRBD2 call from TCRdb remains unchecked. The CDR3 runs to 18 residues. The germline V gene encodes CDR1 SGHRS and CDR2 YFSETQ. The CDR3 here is CASSLLAGAPSGANVLTF.

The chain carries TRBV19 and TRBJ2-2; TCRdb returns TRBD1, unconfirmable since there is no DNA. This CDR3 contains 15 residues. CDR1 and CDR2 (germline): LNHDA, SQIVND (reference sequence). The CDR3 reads CASSMEGLRTGELFF.

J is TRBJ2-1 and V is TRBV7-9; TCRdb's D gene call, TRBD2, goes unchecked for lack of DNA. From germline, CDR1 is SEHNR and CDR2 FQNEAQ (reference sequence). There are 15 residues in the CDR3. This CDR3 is CASSLVAGEGQEQFF.

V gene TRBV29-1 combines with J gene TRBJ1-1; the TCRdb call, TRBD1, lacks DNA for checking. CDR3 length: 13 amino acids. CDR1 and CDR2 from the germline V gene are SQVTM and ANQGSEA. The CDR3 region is CSVPGPGNTEAFF.

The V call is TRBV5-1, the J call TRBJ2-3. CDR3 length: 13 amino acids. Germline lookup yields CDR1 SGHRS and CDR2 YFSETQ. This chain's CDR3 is CASSVQTGDTQYF.

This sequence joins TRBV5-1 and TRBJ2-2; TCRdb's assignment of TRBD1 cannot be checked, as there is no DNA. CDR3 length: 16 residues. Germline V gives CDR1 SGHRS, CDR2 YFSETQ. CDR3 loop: CASKDPGQGLTGELFF. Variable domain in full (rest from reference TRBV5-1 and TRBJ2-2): KAGVTQTPRYLIKTRGQQVTLSCSPISGHRSVSWYQQTPGQGLQFLFEYFSETQRNKGNFPGRFSGRQFSNSRSEMNVSTLELGDSALYLCASKDPGQGLTGELFFGEGSRLTVL.